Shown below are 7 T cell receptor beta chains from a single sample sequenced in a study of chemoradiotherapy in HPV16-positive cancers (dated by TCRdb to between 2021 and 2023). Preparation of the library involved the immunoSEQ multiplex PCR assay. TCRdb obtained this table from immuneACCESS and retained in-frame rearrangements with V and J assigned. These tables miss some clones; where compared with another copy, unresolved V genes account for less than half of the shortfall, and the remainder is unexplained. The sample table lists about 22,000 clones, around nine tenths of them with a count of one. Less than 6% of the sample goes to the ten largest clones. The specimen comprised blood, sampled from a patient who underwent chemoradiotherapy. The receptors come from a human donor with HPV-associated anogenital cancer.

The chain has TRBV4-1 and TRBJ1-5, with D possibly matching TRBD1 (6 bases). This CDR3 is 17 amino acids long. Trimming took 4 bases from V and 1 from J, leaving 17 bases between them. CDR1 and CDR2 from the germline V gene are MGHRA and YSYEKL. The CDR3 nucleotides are TGCGCCAGCAGCCCCCGCCCAGGGGAGGGAAGCAATCAGCCCCAGCATTTT. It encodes CASSPRPGEGSNQPQHF.

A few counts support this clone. The CDR3, as DNA: TGTGCCACGAGACAGGGAAACACCATATATTTT. It encodes CATRQGNTIYF. V gene TRBV10-3 combines with J gene TRBJ1-3; D is perhaps TRBD1 (5 bases). Germline CDR1 and CDR2: ENHRY and SYGVKD. The ends were cut back, 10 bases at V and 4 bases at J, with 8 bases in the middle. The CDR3 has 11 residues.

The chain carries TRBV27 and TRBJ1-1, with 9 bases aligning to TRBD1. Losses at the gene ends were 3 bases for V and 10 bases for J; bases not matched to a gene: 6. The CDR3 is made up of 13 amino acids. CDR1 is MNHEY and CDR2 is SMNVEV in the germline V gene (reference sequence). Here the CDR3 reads CASSFRQGEGAFF. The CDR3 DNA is TGTGCCAGCAGTTTCAGACAGGGGGAGGGAGCTTTCTTT.

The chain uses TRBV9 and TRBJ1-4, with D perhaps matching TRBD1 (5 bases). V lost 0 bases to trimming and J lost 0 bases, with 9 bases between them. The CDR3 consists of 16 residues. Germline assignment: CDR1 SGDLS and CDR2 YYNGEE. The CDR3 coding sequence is TGTGCCAGCAGCGTAGGGGACGGCGCAACTAATGAAAAACTGTTTTTT. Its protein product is CASSVGDGATNEKLFF.

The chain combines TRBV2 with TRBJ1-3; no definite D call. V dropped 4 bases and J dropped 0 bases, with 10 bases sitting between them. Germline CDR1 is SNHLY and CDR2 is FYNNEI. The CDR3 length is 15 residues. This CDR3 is CASSVTNYSGNTIYF. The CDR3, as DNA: TGTGCCAGCAGTGTGACCAACTACTCTGGAAACACCATATATTTT.

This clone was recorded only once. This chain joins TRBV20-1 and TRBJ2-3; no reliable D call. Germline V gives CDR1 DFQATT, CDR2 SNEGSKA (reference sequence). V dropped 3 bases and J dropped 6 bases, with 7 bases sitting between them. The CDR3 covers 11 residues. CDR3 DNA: TGCAGTGCTAGCGTCGGGGATACGCAGTATTTT. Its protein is CSASVGDTQYF.

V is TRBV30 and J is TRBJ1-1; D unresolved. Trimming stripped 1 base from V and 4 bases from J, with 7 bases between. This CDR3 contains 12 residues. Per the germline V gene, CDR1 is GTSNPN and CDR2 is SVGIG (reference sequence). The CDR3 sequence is CAWSGEFTEAFF. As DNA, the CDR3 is TGTGCCTGGAGTGGAGAATTCACTGAAGCTTTCTTT.